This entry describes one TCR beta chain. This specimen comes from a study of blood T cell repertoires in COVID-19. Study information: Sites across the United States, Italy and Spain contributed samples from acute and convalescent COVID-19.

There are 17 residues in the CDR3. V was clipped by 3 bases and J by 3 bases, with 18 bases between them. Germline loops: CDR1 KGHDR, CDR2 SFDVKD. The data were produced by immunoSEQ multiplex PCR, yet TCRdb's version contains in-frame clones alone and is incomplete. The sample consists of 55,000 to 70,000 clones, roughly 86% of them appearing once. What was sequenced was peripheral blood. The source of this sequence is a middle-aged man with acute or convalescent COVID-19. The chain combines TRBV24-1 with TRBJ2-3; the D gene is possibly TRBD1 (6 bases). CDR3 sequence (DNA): TGTGCCACCAGTGATACAGGGAGAGGGTGGGTTACAGATACGCAGTATTTT. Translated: CATSDTGRGWVTDTQYF.